This TCR beta chain comes out of a study of chemoradiotherapy in HPV16-positive cancers. Findings of the study overall: Better recurrence-free survival went with HPV-responsive T-cell expansion in HPV16-positive patients.

Repeated repertoire sampling spanned the course of chemoradiotherapy. The V gene end was trimmed by 1 base and the J gene end by 3 bases; junction bases not matched to a gene: 4. Germline V gives CDR1 SGHAT, CDR2 FQNNGV. The CDR3 is 16 residues long. Regarding this clone: Its antigen is not identified.

Data came from immunoSEQ multiplex PCR; TCRdb stores just in-frame clones and leaves some out. Seen here are 30,000 to 40,000 clones, under 80% observed once, and the top ten hold about 5.5%. This chain uses TRBV11-2 with TRBJ2-1; 9 bases map to TRBD2. The source is a human donor with HPV-associated anogenital cancer. The starting material was blood, obtained from a patient who underwent chemoradiotherapy. This CDR3 reads CASSLGSGGIYNEQFF. The CDR3 coding sequence is TGTGCCAGCAGCTTAGGAAGCGGGGGGATCTACAATGAGCAGTTCTTC. Complete variable domain (other parts from reference TRBV11-2 and TRBJ2-1): EAGVAQSPRYKIIEKRQSVAFWCNPISGHATLYWYQQILGQGPKLLIQFQNNGVVDDSQLPKDRFSAERLKGVDSTLKIQPAKLEDSAVYLCASSLGSGGIYNEQFFGPGTRLTVL.